Following are 22 T cell receptor beta chains from one sample sequenced in a study of blood T cell repertoires in COVID-19. Measured with immunoSEQ multiplex PCR; TCRdb has only the in-frame clones, and not every one. In the table there are around 160,000 clones, 75% to 85% of which are singletons. Sequencing was carried out using peripheral blood. The receptors originated from a human donor with acute or convalescent COVID-19. The donor label of this sample is uncertain.

This clone was seen a single time. The chain joins TRBV7-9 to TRBJ2-2; D possibly corresponds to TRBD1 (5 bases). Trimming cost V 0 bases and J 0 bases, with 14 bases left between them. There are 18 residues in the CDR3. Per the germline V gene, CDR1 is SEHNR and CDR2 is FQNEAQ (reference sequence). DNA of the CDR3: TGTGCCAGCAGCTTAGCGGCCCGGCAGGGCCCGAACACCGGGGAGCTGTTTTTT. It encodes CASSLAARQGPNTGELFF. Full variable domain (missing parts from reference TRBV7-9 and TRBJ2-2): DTGVSQNPRHKITKRGQNVTFRCDPISEHNRLYWYRQTLGQGPEFLTYFQNEAQLEKSRLLSDRFSAERPKGSFSTLEIQRTEQGDSAMYLCASSLAARQGPNTGELFFGEGSRLTVL.

The chain's CDR3 is CASRNRVDGYTF. CDR3 nucleotides: TGTGCCAGCAGGAACAGGGTCGATGGCTACACCTTC. The rearrangement joins TRBV25-1 to TRBJ1-2, with D possibly matching TRBD1 (6 bases). V was clipped by 6 bases and J by 6 bases, with 11 bases between them. The CDR3 has 12 residues. CDR1 is MGHDK and CDR2 is SYGVNS in the germline V gene.

CDR3 sequence reads: CASSIGGGRGYTF. The DNA for the CDR3 is TGTGCCAGTAGTATTGGGGGAGGACGAGGCTACACCTTC. The chain has TRBV19 and TRBJ1-2, with D tentatively TRBD1 (5 bases). The V end lost 3 bases, the J end lost 8 bases, and 13 bases lay between the germline ends. The length of the CDR3 is 13 residues. Germline loops: CDR1 LNHDA, CDR2 SQIVND (reference sequence).

This sequence joins TRBV10-3 and TRBJ1-5; maybe TRBD1 (6 bases). The CDR3 runs to 16 residues. The germline CDR1 and CDR2 sequences are ENHRY and SYGVKD. The V gene lost 6 bases and the J gene lost 0 bases, with 15 bases spanning the gap. The CDR3 is CAISATDSYSNQPQHF. The CDR3 region has the DNA TGTGCCATCAGCGCAACGGACAGTTATAGCAATCAGCCCCAGCATTTT.

This clone was seen a single time. The rearrangement joins TRBV27 to TRBJ1-5; a possible D gene is TRBD1 (6 bases). Germline V CDR1 and CDR2: MNHEY, SMNVEV (reference sequence). This CDR3 region has 13 residues. V was trimmed by 7 bases and J by 5 bases, leaving 12 bases between them. The chain's CDR3 is CASTNRADQPQHF. The DNA for the CDR3 is TGTGCCAGCACAAACAGGGCTGATCAGCCCCAGCATTTT.

V usage is TRBV9 and J usage is TRBJ1-2; TRBD1 agrees at 7 bases. V gave up 3 bases and J gave up 4 bases; unmatched junction bases: 15. Per germline, CDR1 SGDLS and CDR2 YYNGEE. The CDR3 totals 17 residues. The CDR3: CASSAEIVAGGSYGYTF. The CDR3, as DNA: TGTGCCAGCAGCGCCGAAATCGTGGCAGGGGGATCCTATGGCTACACCTTC.

The chain recombines TRBV6-4 with TRBJ2-7; D unclear. Between the trimmed V and J ends, which lost 5 bases and 2 bases, there was a span of 13 bases. The CDR3 contains 14 residues. Germline CDR1 is MRHNA and CDR2 is SNTAGT. The CDR3: CASSLTYPPYEQYF. The CDR3 nucleotides read TGTGCCAGCAGTTTGACTTACCCACCCTACGAGCAGTACTTC.

This clone was recorded a few times. V gene TRBV6-5 combines with J gene TRBJ1-5, with D perhaps matching TRBD1 (6 bases). V was shortened by 6 bases and J by 7 bases, with 19 bases between the two germline ends. This CDR3 has 15 amino acids. CDR1 is MNHEY, CDR2 SVGAGI, per germline. CDR3 DNA: TGTGCCAGCAGCGAGGGGGTTTTCGAGGGCCAGCCCCAGCATTTT. Protein product: CASSEGVFEGQPQHF.

This clone was seen a few times. This chain links TRBV27 with TRBJ2-5; a weak D match, TRBD1 (7 bases). The V gene lost 2 bases and the J gene lost 2 bases, with 9 bases spanning the gap. The germline V gene has CDR1 MNHEY and CDR2 SMNVEV (reference sequence). The CDR3 has 14 residues. The CDR3 region is CASSLQGGQETQYF. CDR3 in DNA: TGTGCCAGCAGTTTACAGGGGGGACAAGAGACCCAGTACTTC.

The chain joins TRBV6-4 to TRBJ2-5; 7 nucleotides line up with TRBD1. V gave up 9 bases and J gave up 3 bases; unmatched junction bases: 4. Germline-derived CDR1 and CDR2 are MRHNA and SNTAGT. This CDR3 has 12 amino acids. CDR3 loop: CARSGTEETQYF. The CDR3 bases are TGTGCCAGATCCGGGACAGAAGAGACCCAGTACTTC.

Here the CDR3 reads CASSQEASYEQYF. The CDR3 region has the DNA TGTGCCAGCAGCCAAGAAGCCTCCTACGAGCAGTACTTC. J is TRBJ2-7 and V is TRBV14; no reliable D call. Germline lookup yields CDR1 SGHDN and CDR2 FVKESK. CDR3 length: 13 amino acids. V dropped 0 bases and J dropped 0 bases, with 3 bases sitting between them.

The CDR3 protein is CAISEGQGSSYEQYV. In DNA, the CDR3 is TGTGCCATCAGTGAGGGACAGGGGAGCTCCTACGAGCAGTACGTC. This chain joins TRBV10-3 and TRBJ2-7, with 9 bases matching TRBD1. The germline CDR1 and CDR2 sequences are ENHRY and SYGVKD. Germline trimming cut 2 bases from V and 0 bases from J; bases unmatched to any gene: 2. CDR3 size: 15 residues.

This clone was seen only a few times. The chain couples TRBV14 to TRBJ1-2; TRBD1 matches 9 bases. CDR1 and CDR2 from the germline V gene are SGHDN and FVKESK. The CDR3 is 13 amino acids. V shed 6 bases, J shed 7 bases, and the junction held 6 bases outside the gene matches. The CDR3 nucleotides are TGTGCCAGCAGGCCACAGGGGGCGGGTGGCTACACCTTC. Amino acids: CASRPQGAGGYTF.

The V gene is TRBV5-5, the J gene TRBJ1-2; D ambiguous. The CDR3 spans 15 residues. Germline V gene lookup returns CDR1 SGHKS and CDR2 YYEKEE (reference sequence). V lost 0 bases, J lost 1 base, and 10 bases lay in between. DNA of the CDR3: TGTGCCAGCAGCTTGGACGGGATCCTTAACTATGGCTACACCTTC. Its protein is CASSLDGILNYGYTF.

J is TRBJ2-3 and V is TRBV4-1; 10 bases are shared with TRBD2. The CDR3 extends over 17 amino acids. After removal of 3 bases from V and 1 base from J, the junction contained 7 bases not matched to a gene. Per the germline V gene, CDR1 is MGHRA and CDR2 is YSYEKL. This CDR3 reads CASSHQIGLAGTDTQYF. CDR3 in DNA: TGCGCCAGCAGCCACCAAATCGGACTAGCGGGCACAGATACGCAGTATTTT.

The chain uses TRBV7-8 and TRBJ1-5; 10 nucleotides align to TRBD1. The germline V gene encodes CDR1 SGHVS and CDR2 FQNEAQ. Trimming removed 0 bases from V and 2 bases from J; junction bases left unmatched: 7. The CDR3 extends over 18 amino acids. The CDR3 here is CASSLARPGTGGNQPQHF. The CDR3 coding sequence is TGTGCCAGCAGCTTAGCGAGGCCCGGGACAGGGGGCAATCAGCCCCAGCATTTT.

This chain joins TRBV7-9 and TRBJ1-1; maybe TRBD1 (5 bases). Trimming removed 9 bases from V and 3 bases from J, with 11 bases in between. The V gene's germline CDR1 is SEHNR and CDR2 FQNEAQ (reference sequence). The length of the CDR3 is 12 residues. The CDR3 DNA reads as TGTGCCAGTGGGGGAGGCGACACTGAAGCTTTCTTT. As protein: CASGGGDTEAFF.

CDR3 protein: CASSQVRTGLNTEAFF. CDR3 nucleotide sequence: TGCGCCAGCAGCCAAGTCCGGACAGGCTTGAACACTGAAGCTTTCTTT. This rearrangement joins TRBV4-1 to TRBJ1-1; 7 bases are shared with TRBD1. With 1 base clipped from V and 0 bases from J, the junction kept 5 bases outside the gene matches. The CDR3 totals 16 residues. Looked up from germline, CDR1 is MGHRA and CDR2 is YSYEKL.

The chain is built from TRBV6-5 and TRBJ1-1, with TRBD1 matching over 7 bases. V shed 6 bases and J 1 base; nucleotides not matched to a gene: 5. The CDR3 extends over 14 amino acids. Germline V CDR1 and CDR2: MNHEY, SVGAGI. The CDR3 loop is CASRQGGKNTEAFF. The DNA of the CDR3 is TGTGCCAGCAGACAAGGGGGCAAGAACACTGAAGCTTTCTTT.

The chain has TRBV2 and TRBJ2-4, with no clear D. The germline V gene has CDR1 SNHLY and CDR2 FYNNEI. The CDR3 has 14 residues. Trimming removed 7 bases at V and 0 bases at J, with 10 bases between. Here the CDR3 DNA reads TGTGCCAGCAAGGTACAGCAAGCCAAAAACATTCAGTACTTC. It is translated as CASKVQQAKNIQYF.

This chain connects TRBV7-9 to TRBJ2-5; a possible D gene is TRBD2 (6 bases). CDR1 is SEHNR and CDR2 is FQNEAQ in the germline V gene (reference sequence). CDR3 length: 13 residues. V shed 5 bases and J shed 5 bases, with 12 bases lying between them. The DNA for the CDR3 is TGTGCCAGCAGCAGAGGGACTCGGGAGACCCAGTACTTC. Translation gives CASSRGTRETQYF.

The chain couples TRBV6-5 to TRBJ1-2, with TRBD1 as a possible D gene (6 bases). V lost 4 bases and J 3 bases, leaving 18 bases between the germline ends. The germline CDR1 and CDR2 sequences are MNHEY and SVGAGI. The CDR3 runs to 16 residues. CDR3 sequence: CASSSQSDRKDYGYTF. DNA for the CDR3: TGTGCCAGCAGTTCCCAGTCCGACAGGAAGGACTATGGCTACACCTTC.